This T cell receptor (beta chain) was obtained from a study of beta chain features in type 1 diabetes. Details on this clone: The antigen is not known.

Sequenced material consisted of expressed TCRB transcripts (all of the isolated RNA was reverse transcribed). Method: immunoSEQ multiplex PCR; TCRdb's copy keeps in-frame clones and lacks some. Found here are about 160,000 clones, 6% to 9% of them singletons; the top ten hold about 0.5%. Broader study findings: Among all four CD4+ subsets, Type 1 diabetes patients had TCRB CDR3s that were moderately but significantly shorter.

CDR1 and CDR2 (germline): LGHNA, YSLEER. This CDR3 has 17 amino acids. The V end was cut by 0 bases, the J end by 0 bases, with 13 bases between. The specimen sequenced was central memory CD4+ T cells from blood. This TCR derives from a man younger than 35 with type 1 diabetes. J is TRBJ2-3 and V is TRBV4-3, with D perhaps matching TRBD2 (6 bases). CDR3: CASSQDLGTRSTDTQYF. The CDR3 nucleotides read TGCGCCAGCAGCCAAGATCTCGGGACTCGGAGCACAGATACGCAGTATTTT.